The source of this T cell receptor (beta chain) is a study of T-cell reconstitution after alpha-beta-depleted transplantation in children. There are many counts of this clonotype. V was clipped by 4 bases and J by 4 bases, with 13 bases between them. The CDR3 has 14 residues. Germline V gives CDR1 SGHTS, CDR2 YDEGEE. The TCRbeta library was prepared with unique molecular identifiers. From the PCR reads, TCRdb called clonotypes with MiXCR, one entry per CDR3 protein. The top ten clones hold roughly 6% of a sample with approximately 400,000 distinct CDR3 sequences, 11% of them seen once. The source of this sequence is a human donor who donated a stem cell graft to a child with acute myeloid leukemia. The input for sequencing was PBMCs from the stem cell graft donor, taken from the stem cell graft. This chain uses TRBV5-8 with TRBJ2-3; TRBD1 or TRBD2 may be the D gene (5 bases each). CDR3: CASSPGTGADTQYF. The CDR3, as DNA: TGTGCCAGCAGCCCTGGGACCGGGGCAGATACGCAGTATTTT.